A selection of T cell receptor beta chains follows, all from one sample in a study of tumor-infiltrating lymphocytes in primary liver carcinoma. MiXCR, run by TCRdb on the multiplex PCR reads, gives a single entry per CDR3 protein. The sample holds roughly 86,000 distinct CDR3 sequences, about 70% seen once. What was sequenced was tumor-adjacent normal liver tissue. The receptors originated from a man aged 40-50 years with primary liver carcinoma and hepatitis B virus infection. CDR3s include the opening cysteine and the closing phenylalanine or tryptophan. The D gene is left open where the match is weak. Clone size, where shown, is once, few, many, or a class for clones that have expanded.

J gene,V gene,clone size,D gene,CDR3 DNA,CDR3 protein
TRBJ2-1,TRBV11-3,NA,NA,TGTGCCAGCAGCCTAGTCTGGATTAGCAATGAGCAGTTCTTC,CASSLVWISNEQFF
TRBJ2-7,TRBV7-8,many,NA,TGTGCCAGCAGCTCCCCGGACTTCGGTCGGTACGAGCAGTACTTC,CASSSPDFGRYEQYF
TRBJ2-5,TRBV11-2,NA,NA,TGTGCCAGCAGCCGGAGGGGGCTGAGAGAGACCCAGTACTTC,CASSRRGLRETQYF
TRBJ2-3,TRBV28,NA,NA,TGTGCCAGCAGTTCATGGACCCCCCCCACAGATACGCAGTATTTT,CASSSWTPPTDTQYF
TRBJ2-7,TRBV11-2,few,NA,TGTACTAGCAGCTTAACCGACGGAGCCTACGGGCAGTACTTC,CTSSLTDGAYGQYF
TRBJ2-4,TRBV12-3/TRBV12-4,NA,NA,TGTGACAGCAGTTTCGGCAAACACATTCAGTACTTC,CDSSFGKHIQYF
TRBJ2-2,TRBV20-1,few,TRBD1,TGCAGTGCTAGTGATCTATACAGGGGGCCCGGGGAGCTGTTTTTT,CSASDLYRGPGELFF
TRBJ2-1,TRBV10-3,many,TRBD1,TGTGCCATCAGCCCGGGACAGGAAACGTTCTTC,CAISPGQETFF
TRBJ2-7,TRBV11-1,NA,TRBD1,TGTGCCAGCAACCTTGGACAGGGAATAATTAGCGAGCAGTACTTC,CASNLGQGIISEQYF
TRBJ1-1,TRBV7-8,once,NA,TGTGCCAGCAGTTTAAAATCTAGCCCTGGAGGGAACTCTGAAGCTTTCTTT,CASSLKSSPGGNSEAFF
TRBJ2-1,TRBV5-1,once,NA,TGCGCCAGCAGACGGGGCTTGCGGTCCTCCTACAATGAGCAGTTCTTC,CASRRGLRSSYNEQFF
TRBJ2-5,TRBV10-1,NA,NA,TGCGCCACTCAAGAAAGTTTCCAGGAGACCCACTACTTC,CATQESFQETHYF
TRBJ1-1,TRBV5-4,NA,NA,TGTGCCAGCAACTTGATTTCGGGAGGCAACACTGAAGCTTTCTTT,CASNLISGGNTEAFF
TRBJ2-3,TRBV4-1,many,NA,TGCGCCAGCAGCCTCCGCAGGGCAGAAGATACGCAGTATTTT,CASSLRRAEDTQYF
TRBJ2-1,TRBV9,NA,TRBD2,TGTGCCAGCAGCGTATCTGTTGGGACTAGCCCCAATGAGCAGTTCTTC,CASSVSVGTSPNEQFF
TRBJ2-1,TRBV5-4,many,NA,TGTGCCAGCAGCTTGGACTCCAACAATGAGCAGTTCTTC,CASSLDSNNEQFF
TRBJ2-2,TRBV4-1,NA,TRBD1,TGCGCCAGCAGGCGGGGACAGGGGAGCACCGGGGAACTGTTTTTT,CASRRGQGSTGELFF